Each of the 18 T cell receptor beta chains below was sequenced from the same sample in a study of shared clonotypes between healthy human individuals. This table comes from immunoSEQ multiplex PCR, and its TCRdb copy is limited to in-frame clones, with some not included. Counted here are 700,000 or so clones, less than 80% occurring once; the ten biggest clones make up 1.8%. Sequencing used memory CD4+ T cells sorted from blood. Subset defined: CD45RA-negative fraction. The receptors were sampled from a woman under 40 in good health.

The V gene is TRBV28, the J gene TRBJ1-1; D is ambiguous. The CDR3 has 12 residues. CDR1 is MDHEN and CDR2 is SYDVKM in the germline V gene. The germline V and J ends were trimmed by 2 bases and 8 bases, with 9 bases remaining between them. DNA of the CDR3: TGTGCCAGCAGTTTAACCAGCAGAGAAGCTTTCTTT. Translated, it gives CASSLTSREAFF.

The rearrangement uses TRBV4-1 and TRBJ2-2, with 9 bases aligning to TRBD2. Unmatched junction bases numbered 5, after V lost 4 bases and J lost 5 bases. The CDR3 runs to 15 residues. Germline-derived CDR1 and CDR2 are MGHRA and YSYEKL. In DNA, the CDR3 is TGCGCCAGCAGCCCCGGACTAGCGAGAACCGGGGAGCTGTTTTTT. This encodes CASSPGLARTGELFF.

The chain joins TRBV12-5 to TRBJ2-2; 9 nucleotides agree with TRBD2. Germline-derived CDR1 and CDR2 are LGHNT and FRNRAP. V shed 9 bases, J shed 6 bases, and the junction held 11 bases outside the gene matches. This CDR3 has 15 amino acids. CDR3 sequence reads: CASTARASGAGELFF. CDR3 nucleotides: TGTGCTAGCACCGCCAGGGCTAGCGGGGCCGGGGAGCTGTTTTTT. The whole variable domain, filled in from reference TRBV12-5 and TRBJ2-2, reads DARVTQTPRHKVTEMGQEVTMRCQPILGHNTVFWYRQTMMQGLELLAYFRNRAPLDDSGMPKDRFSAEMPDATLATLKIQPSEPRDSAVYFCASTARASGAGELFFGEGSRLTVL.

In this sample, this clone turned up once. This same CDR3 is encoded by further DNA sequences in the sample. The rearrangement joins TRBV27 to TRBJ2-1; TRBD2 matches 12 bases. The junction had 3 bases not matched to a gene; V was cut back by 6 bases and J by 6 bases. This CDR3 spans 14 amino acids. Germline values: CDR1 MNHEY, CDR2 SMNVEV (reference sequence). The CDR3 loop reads CASRGTSGPNEQFF. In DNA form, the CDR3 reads TGTGCCAGCAGAGGGACTAGCGGGCCCAATGAGCAGTTCTTC.

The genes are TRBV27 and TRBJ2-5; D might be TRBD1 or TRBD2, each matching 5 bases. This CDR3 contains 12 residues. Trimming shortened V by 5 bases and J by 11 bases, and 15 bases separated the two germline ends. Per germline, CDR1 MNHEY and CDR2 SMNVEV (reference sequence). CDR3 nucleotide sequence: TGTGCCAGCAGTCGGAAGCTGGGGGAGCAGTACTTC. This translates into CASSRKLGEQYF.

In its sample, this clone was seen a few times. CDR3 residues: CASSLSPSGNYGYTF. The CDR3 nucleotides read TGTGCCAGCAGCTTAAGTCCCTCTGGCAACTATGGCTACACCTTC. V usage is TRBV7-8 and J usage is TRBJ1-2; D remains ambiguous. Trimming took off 2 bases at V and 2 bases at J, with 12 bases between the two ends. There are 15 residues in the CDR3. Germline CDR1 and CDR2: SGHVS and FQNEAQ. Complete variable domain (other parts from reference TRBV7-8 and TRBJ1-2): GAGVSQSPRYKVAKRGQDVALRCDPISGHVSLFWYQQALGQGPEFLTYFQNEAQLDKSGLPSDRFFAERPEGSVSTLKIQRTQQEDSAVYLCASSLSPSGNYGYTFGSGTRLTVV.

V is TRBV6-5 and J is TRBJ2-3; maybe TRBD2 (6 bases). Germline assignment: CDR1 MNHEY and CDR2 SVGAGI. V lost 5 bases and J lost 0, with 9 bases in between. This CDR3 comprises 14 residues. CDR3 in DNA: TGTGCCAGCAGTAGGGACTTTAGCACAGATACGCAGTATTTT. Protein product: CASSRDFSTDTQYF.

CDR3 in amino acids: CASSAGGQETQYF. In DNA, the CDR3 is TGTGCCAGCAGTGCAGGAGGGCAAGAGACCCAGTACTTC. This chain joins TRBV5-4 and TRBJ2-5; TRBD2 is a possible D gene (6 bases). This CDR3 has 13 residues. Germline values: CDR1 SGHNT, CDR2 YYREEE (reference sequence). The ends were cut back, 5 bases at V and 2 bases at J, with 10 bases in the middle.

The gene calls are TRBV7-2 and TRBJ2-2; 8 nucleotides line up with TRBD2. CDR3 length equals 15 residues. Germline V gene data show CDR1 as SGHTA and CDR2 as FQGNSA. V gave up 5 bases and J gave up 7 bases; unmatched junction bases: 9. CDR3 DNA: TGTGCCAGCAGCCTCAGACAGGCGGGGGGCGGGGAGCTGTTTTTT. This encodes CASSLRQAGGGELFF. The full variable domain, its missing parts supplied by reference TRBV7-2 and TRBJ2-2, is GAGVSQSPSNKVTEKGKDVELRCDPISGHTALYWYRQSLGQGLEFLIYFQGNSAPDKSGLPSDRFSAERTGGSVSTLTIQRTQQEDSAVYLCASSLRQAGGGELFFGEGSRLTVL.

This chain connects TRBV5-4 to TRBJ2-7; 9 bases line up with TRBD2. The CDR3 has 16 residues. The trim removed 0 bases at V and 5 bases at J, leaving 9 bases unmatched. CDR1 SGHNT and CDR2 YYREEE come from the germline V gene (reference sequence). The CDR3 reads CASSLGLAVMLNEQYF. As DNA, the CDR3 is TGTGCCAGCAGCTTGGGACTAGCGGTTATGCTGAACGAGCAGTACTTC. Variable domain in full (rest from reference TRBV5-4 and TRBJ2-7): ETGVTQSPTHLIKTRGQQVTLRCSSQSGHNTVSWYQQALGQGPQFIFQYYREEENGRGNFPPRFSGLQFPNYSSELNVNALELDDSALYLCASSLGLAVMLNEQYFGPGTRLTVT.

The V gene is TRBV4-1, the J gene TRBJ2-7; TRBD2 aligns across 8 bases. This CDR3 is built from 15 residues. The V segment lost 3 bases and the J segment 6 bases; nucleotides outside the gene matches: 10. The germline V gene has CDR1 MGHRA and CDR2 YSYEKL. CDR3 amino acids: CASSHIGAGAAEQYF. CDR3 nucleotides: TGCGCCAGCAGCCACATTGGAGCGGGAGCGGCCGAGCAGTACTTC.

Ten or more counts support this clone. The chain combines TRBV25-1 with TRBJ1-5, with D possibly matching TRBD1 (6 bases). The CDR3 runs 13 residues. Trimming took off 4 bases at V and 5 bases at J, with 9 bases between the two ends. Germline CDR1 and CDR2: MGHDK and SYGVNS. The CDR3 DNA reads TGTGCCAGCAGTGTGAGGGGGGATCAGCCCCAGCATTTT. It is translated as CASSVRGDQPQHF.

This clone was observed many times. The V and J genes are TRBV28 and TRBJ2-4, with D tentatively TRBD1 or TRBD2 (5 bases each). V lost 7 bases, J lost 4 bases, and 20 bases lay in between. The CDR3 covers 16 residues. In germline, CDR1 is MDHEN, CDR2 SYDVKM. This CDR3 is CASTGGGWVRKNIQYF. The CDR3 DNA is TGTGCCAGCACGGGTGGGGGATGGGTGAGGAAAAACATTCAGTACTTC.

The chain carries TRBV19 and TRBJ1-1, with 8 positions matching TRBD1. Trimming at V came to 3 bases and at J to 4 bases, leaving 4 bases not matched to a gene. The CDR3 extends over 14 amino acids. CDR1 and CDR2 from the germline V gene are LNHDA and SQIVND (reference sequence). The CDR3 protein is CASSIQGAVTEAFF. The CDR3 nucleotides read TGTGCCAGTAGTATTCAGGGGGCTGTCACTGAAGCTTTCTTT.

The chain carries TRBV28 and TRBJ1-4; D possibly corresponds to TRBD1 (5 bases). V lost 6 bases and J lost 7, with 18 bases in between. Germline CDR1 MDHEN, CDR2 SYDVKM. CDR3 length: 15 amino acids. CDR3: CASSPTIGGTEKLFF. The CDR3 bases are TGTGCCAGCAGCCCAACCATTGGAGGGACTGAAAAACTGTTTTTT.

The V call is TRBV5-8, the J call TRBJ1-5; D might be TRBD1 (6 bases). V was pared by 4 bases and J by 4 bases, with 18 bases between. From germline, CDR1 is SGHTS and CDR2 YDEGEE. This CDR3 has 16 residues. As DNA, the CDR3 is TGTGCCAGCAGCCGGGGGGGGGCCCCCTCAAATCAGCCCCAGCATTTT. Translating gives CASSRGGAPSNQPQHF.

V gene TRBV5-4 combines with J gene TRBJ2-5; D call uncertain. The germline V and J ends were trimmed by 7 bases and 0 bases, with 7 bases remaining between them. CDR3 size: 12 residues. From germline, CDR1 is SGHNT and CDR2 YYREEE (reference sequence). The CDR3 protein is CASRADQETQYF. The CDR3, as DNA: TGTGCCAGCCGGGCGGACCAAGAGACCCAGTACTTC.

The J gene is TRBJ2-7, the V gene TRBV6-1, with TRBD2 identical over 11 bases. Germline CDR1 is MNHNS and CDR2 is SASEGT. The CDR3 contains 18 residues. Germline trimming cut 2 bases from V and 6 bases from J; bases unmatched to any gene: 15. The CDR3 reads CASSEPLSFSGRAGEQYF. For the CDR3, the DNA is TGTGCCAGCAGTGAACCGCTATCCTTTAGCGGGAGGGCCGGCGAGCAGTACTTC.